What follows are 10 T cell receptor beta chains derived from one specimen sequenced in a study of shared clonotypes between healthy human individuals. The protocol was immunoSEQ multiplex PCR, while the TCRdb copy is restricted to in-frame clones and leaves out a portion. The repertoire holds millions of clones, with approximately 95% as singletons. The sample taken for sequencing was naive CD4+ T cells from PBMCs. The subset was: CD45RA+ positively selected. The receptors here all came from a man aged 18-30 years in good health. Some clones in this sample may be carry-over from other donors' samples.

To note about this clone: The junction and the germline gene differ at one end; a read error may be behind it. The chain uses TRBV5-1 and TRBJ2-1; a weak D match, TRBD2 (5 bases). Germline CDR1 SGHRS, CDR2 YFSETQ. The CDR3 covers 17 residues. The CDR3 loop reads CASSLQEALYSANGQFF. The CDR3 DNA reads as TGCGCCAGCAGCTTGCAGGAGGCTTTATATTCGGCAAATGGGCAGTTCTTC.

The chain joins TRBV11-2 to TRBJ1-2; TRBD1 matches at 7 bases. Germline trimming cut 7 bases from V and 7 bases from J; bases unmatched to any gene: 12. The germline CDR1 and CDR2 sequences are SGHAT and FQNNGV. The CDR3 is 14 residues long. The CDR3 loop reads CASTFGDSRAGYTF. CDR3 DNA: TGTGCCAGCACCTTTGGGGACAGCCGGGCTGGCTACACCTTC.

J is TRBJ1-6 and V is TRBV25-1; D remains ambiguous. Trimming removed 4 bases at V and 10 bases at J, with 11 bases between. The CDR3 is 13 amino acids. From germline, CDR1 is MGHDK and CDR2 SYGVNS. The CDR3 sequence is CASSGSLWSPLHF. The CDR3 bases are TGTGCCAGCAGTGGGAGCCTTTGGTCACCCCTCCACTTT.

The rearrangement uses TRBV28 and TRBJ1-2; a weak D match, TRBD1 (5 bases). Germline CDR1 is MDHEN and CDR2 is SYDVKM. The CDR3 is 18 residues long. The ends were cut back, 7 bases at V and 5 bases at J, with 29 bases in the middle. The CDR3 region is CASTLTFLPGGKGYGYTF. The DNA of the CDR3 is TGTGCCAGCACCCTAACGTTCCTACCCGGGGGAAAGGGGTATGGCTACACCTTC.

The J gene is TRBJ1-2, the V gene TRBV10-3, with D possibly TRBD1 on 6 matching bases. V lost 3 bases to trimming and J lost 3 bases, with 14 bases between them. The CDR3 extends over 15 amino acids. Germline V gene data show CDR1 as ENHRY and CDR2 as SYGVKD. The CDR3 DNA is TGTGCCATCAGTGATGCGAACAGGGAAGACTATGGCTACACCTTC. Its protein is CAISDANREDYGYTF.

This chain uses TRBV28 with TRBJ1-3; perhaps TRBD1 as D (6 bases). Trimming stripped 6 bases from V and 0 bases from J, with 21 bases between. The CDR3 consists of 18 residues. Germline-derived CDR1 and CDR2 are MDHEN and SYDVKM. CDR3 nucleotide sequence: TGTGCCAGCAGCCCGCCCCGCCTTACAGGGTTCTCTGGAAACACCATATATTTT. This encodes CASSPPRLTGFSGNTIYF. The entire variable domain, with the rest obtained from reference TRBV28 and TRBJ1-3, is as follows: DVKVTQSSRYLVKRTGEKVFLECVQDMDHENMFWYRQDPGLGLRLIYFSYDVKMKEKGDIPEGYSVSREKKERFSLILESASTNQTSMYLCASSPPRLTGFSGNTIYFGEGSWLTVV.

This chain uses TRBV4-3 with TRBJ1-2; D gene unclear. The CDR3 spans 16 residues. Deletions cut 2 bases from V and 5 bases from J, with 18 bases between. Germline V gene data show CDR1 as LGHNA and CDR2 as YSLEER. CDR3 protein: CASSQRMTVSPYGYTF. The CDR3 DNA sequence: TGCGCCAGCAGCCAAAGGATGACGGTGTCCCCTTATGGCTACACCTTC.

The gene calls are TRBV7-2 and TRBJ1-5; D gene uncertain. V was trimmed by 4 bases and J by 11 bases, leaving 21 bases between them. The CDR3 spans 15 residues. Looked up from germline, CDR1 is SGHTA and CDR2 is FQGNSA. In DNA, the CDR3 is TGTGCCAGCAGCTGGAGCCGGGTCCCCGGGGAAGCCCAGCATTTT. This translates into CASSWSRVPGEAQHF.

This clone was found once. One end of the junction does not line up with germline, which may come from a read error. The CDR3 spells CASSVAGLNTNGEQFF. The CDR3 coding sequence is TGTGCCAGCAGCGTAGCGGGACTAAACACTAACGGTGAGCAGTTCTTC. J is TRBJ2-1 and V is TRBV7-9, with 8 bases fitting TRBD2. The germline V gene has CDR1 SEHNR and CDR2 FQNEAQ (reference sequence). The CDR3 length is 16 residues. Full variable domain (outside the CDR3, taken from reference TRBV7-9 and TRBJ2-1): DTGVSQNPRHKITKRGQNVTFRCDPISEHNRLYWYRQTLGQGPEFLTYFQNEAQLEKSRLLSDRFSAERPKGSFSTLEIQRTEQGDSAMYLCASSVAGLNTNGEQFFGPGTRLTVL.

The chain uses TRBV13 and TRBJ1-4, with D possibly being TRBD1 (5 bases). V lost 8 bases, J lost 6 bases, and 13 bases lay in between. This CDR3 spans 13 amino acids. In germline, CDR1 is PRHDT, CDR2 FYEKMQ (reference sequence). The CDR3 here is CASSGLGDEKLFF. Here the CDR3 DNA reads TGTGCCAGCTCGGGCCTGGGGGATGAAAAACTGTTTTTT.